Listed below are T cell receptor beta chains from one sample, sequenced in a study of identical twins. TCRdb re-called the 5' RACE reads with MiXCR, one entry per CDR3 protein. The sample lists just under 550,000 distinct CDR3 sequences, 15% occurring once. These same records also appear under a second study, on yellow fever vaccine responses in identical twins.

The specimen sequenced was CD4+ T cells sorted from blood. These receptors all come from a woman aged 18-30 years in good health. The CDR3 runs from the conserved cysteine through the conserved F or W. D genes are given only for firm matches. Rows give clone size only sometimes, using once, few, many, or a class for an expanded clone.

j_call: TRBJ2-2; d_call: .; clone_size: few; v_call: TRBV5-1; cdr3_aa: CASSLTTWGTNTGELFF; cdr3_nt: TGCGCCAGCAGCTTGACCACGTGGGGCACGAACACCGGGGAGCTGTTTTTT
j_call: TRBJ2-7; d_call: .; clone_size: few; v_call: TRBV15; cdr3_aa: CATSNGDSPYEQYF; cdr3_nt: TGTGCCACCAGCAATGGGGACTCCCCTTACGAGCAGTACTTC
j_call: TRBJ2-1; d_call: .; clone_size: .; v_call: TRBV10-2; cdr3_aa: CASISVRGKHNEQFF; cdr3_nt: TGCGCCAGCATCAGCGTACGGGGCAAACACAATGAGCAGTTCTTC
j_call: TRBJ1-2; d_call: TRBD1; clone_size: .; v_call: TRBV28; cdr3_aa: CASSTTGGRGYTF; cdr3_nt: TGTGCCAGCAGTACTACAGGGGGCAGGGGCTACACCTTC
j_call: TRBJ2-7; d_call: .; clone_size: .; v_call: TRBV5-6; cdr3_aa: CASSPAGQGINEQYF; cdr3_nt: TGTGCCAGCAGCCCCGCGGGGCAAGGGATCAACGAGCAGTACTTC
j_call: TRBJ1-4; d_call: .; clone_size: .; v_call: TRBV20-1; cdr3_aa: CSAREVRNEKLFF; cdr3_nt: TGCAGTGCTAGAGAGGTCCGTAATGAAAAACTGTTTTTT
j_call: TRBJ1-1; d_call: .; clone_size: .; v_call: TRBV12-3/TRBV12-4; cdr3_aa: CASSFSLTEAFF; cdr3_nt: TGTGCCAGCAGTTTTTCCCTCACTGAAGCTTTCTTT
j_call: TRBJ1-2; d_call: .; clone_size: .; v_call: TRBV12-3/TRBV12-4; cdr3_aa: CASSPRSGGGGYTF; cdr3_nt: TGTGCCAGCAGTCCCCGTTCTGGGGGTGGTGGCTACACCTTC
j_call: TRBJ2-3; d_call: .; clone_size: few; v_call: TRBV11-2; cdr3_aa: CASSLLPAPLTDTQYF; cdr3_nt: TGTGCCAGCAGCTTACTCCCAGCTCCTCTCACAGATACGCAGTATTTT
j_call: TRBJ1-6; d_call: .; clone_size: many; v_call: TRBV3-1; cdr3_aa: CASTLRGYNSPLHF; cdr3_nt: TGTGCCAGCACCCTCAGAGGTTATAATTCACCCCTCCACTTT
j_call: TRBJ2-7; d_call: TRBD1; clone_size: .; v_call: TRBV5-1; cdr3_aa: CASSSSGGQDYEQYF; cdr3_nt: TGCGCCAGCAGCTCCTCAGGGGGACAGGACTACGAGCAGTACTTC
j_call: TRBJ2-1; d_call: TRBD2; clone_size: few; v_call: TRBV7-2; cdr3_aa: CASSLGTSISEQFF; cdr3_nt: TGTGCCAGCAGCTTAGGGACTAGTATTAGTGAGCAGTTCTTC
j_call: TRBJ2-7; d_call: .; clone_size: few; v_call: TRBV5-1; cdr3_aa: CASSLSWGASYEQYF; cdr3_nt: TGCGCCAGCAGCTTGAGTTGGGGAGCCTCCTACGAGCAGTACTTC
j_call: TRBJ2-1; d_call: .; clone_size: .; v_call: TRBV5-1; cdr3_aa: CASSLVSASSYNEQFF; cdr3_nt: TGCGCCAGCAGCTTGGTTAGCGCCAGCTCCTACAATGAGCAGTTCTTC
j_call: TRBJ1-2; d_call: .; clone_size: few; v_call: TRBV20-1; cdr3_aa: CSAGRLENNNGYTF; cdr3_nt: TGCAGTGCAGGGCGTCTTGAAAATAATAATGGCTACACCTTC
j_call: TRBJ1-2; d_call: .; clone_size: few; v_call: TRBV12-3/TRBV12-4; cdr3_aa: CASSLRVGSGGYTF; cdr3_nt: TGTGCCAGCAGTTTAAGGGTAGGGTCGGGGGGCTACACCTTC
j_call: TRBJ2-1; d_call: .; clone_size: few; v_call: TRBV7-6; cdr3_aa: CASSLTQLSYNEQFF; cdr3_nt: TGTGCCAGCAGCTTAACCCAGCTCTCCTACAATGAGCAGTTCTTC
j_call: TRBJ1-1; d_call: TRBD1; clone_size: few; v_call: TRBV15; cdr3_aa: CATSRVGQGATNTEAFF; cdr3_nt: TGTGCCACCAGCAGAGTAGGACAGGGGGCCACGAACACTGAAGCTTTCTTT
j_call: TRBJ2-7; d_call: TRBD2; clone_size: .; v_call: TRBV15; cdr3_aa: CATSRDRWVAGVQEQYF; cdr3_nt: TGTGCCACCAGCAGAGATCGTTGGGTAGCGGGAGTCCAAGAGCAGTACTTC